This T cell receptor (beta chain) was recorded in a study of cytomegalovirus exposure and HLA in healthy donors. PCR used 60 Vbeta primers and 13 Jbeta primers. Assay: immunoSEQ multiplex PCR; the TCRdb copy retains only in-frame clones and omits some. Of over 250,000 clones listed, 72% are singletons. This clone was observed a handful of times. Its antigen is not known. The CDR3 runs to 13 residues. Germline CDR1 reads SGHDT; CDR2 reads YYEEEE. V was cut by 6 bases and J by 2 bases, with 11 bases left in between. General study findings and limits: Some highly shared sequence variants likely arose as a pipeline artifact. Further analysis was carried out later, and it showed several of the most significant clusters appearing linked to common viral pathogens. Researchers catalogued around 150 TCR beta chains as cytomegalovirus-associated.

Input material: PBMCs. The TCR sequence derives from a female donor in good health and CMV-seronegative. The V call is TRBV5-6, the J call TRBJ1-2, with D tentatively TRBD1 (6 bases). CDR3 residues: CASTRTANYGYTF. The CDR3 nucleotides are TGTGCCAGCACCCGGACAGCCAACTATGGCTACACCTTC.